This TCR beta chain was sequenced for a study of ipilimumab plus nivolumab after autologous stem cell transplantation. Data came from immunoSEQ multiplex PCR; TCRdb stores just in-frame clones and leaves some out. Of about 84,000 clones in the sample, about 83% were seen once. Regarding the study as a whole: TCR repertoire, Treg phenotype and gut microbiota reportedly support more study of this approach.

The CDR3 length is 14 residues. The germline CDR1 and CDR2 sequences are WNHNN and SYGVQD (reference sequence). Between the trimmed V and J ends, which lost 2 bases and 4 bases, there was a span of 12 bases. Starting 14 to 28 days after autologous transplant, ipilimumab 1 mg/kg was given. Concerning this clone: Its antigen is still unknown.

The chain combines TRBV10-1 with TRBJ2-7; possible D gene TRBD1, 5 bases. The sequenced sample was PBMCs, obtained in a trial of ipilimumab plus nivolumab as post-transplant consolidation. This TCR derives from a male donor with diffuse large B-cell lymphoma. CDR3 amino acids: CASSERGKVYEQYF. Here the CDR3 DNA reads TGCGCCAGCAGTGAGAGGGGCAAGGTATACGAGCAGTACTTC.